This TCR beta chain emerged from a study of metastatic and nonmetastatic thyroid tumors. Details on this clone: Relative to the germline gene, one junction end is altered; a read error may explain this.

Each patient came to thyroid surgery without any prior treatment (of any kind). Germline-derived CDR1 and CDR2 are SGHTA and FQGTGA. The CDR3 length is 17 residues. TCRdb re-processed the PCR reads through MiXCR. The sample carries approximately 12,000 clones, around 33% recorded once. V usage is TRBV7-3 and J usage is TRBJ2-1; 12 bases match TRBD2. Sequencing was performed on tumor tissue. This sequence was found in a male donor with papillary thyroid cancer or a benign thyroid nodule (not recorded which). Some clones in this sample may be carry-over from other donors' samples. The DNA of the CDR3 is TGTGTCAGCATCCCGACACTTACTAGCGGGGGGTACAATGAGCAGTTCTTC. It translates to CVSIPTLTSGGYNEQFF.